The present TCR beta chain was sequenced within a study of cytomegalovirus exposure and HLA in healthy donors (TCRdb year 2017). With regard to the full study: An earlier analysis of about 530 of the donors reported 276 Gb of sequence data and around 110 million unique TCR beta sequences obtained from roughly 170 million T cells. The later analysis used no new phenotypic data to find candidate immune exposures, relying instead on TCR beta sequences and their occurrence across donors. About 300 gigabases of sequencing data and tens of millions of unique TCR sequences were included in an early release covering 550 to 800 HLA-typed donors. The study used immunosequencing to profile the T cell repertoires of approximately 650 subjects and linked those repertoires to cytomegalovirus serostatus. A later analysis re-analyzed previously published TCR beta repertoires from 650 to 800 donors and added high-resolution HLA genotyping to study TCR occurrence patterns. The study aimed to test whether cataloging public T cell receptors could reveal signatures of past pathogen exposure. In a later genetic analysis, genome-wide SNP genotypes for about 65% of the roughly 670 donors were used, and that subset was treated as a discovery cohort. Donor age, sex, ethnicity and CMV serostatus were compiled together with the repertoire data. Typing coverage differed by locus: A, B, C, DRB1 and DQB1 were typed in roughly 629-630 donors, DQA1 in around 500, DPA1 in approximately 610, and DPB1 in 472. Among some 400 genotyped donors of the cohort, an average of around 220,000 unique TCR beta nucleotide sequences was sequenced per donor, of which approximately 18% were non-productive. Of the 300 to 500 genotyped donors, 65% to 90% were placed in the genetic ancestry cluster associated with self-reported Caucasian donors. Every repertoire in the discovery cohort had been generated on one and the same sequencing platform. Both class I and class II loci were covered by HLA typing, at four-digit resolution. A separate validation cohort of 100 to 150 different subjects was used in addition to the roughly 670-subject first cohort. About 5 DR-DQ haplotypes were handled as single units for association and clustering, since linkage in the cohort was strong. An earlier analysis of 587 of the donors used high-throughput TCR beta sequencing to judge whether each TCR beta V gene segment behaved as functional or pseudogenic. To predict cytomegalovirus infection status, the study brought together high-throughput TCR immunosequencing, statistical association of individual TCRs with disease status, and machine learning. Results the study describes overall, beyond this receptor: When HLA alleles, especially DR and DQ, strongly co-occurred, TCR associations were difficult to assign to individual alleles. In a later genetic analysis, a missense DCLRE1C variant was associated with V-gene and J-gene trimming of TCR beta chains, and the association was replicated in an independent cohort. Most TCR sequences were seen in very few donors, while some public TCRs were found in many individuals. In a later analysis, TCR association rates were found to vary across HLA loci, with the most associated TCRs seen for DRB1 alleles and the fewest for HLA-C alleles. In the study, some 180 TCR beta chains were listed as associated with cytomegalovirus. A later analysis reported that several top co-occurrence clusters appeared linked to parvovirus B19, influenza, CMV and Epstein-Barr virus. CMV serostatus was the only immune exposure information available for the cohort. Because HLA typing was unavailable for some donors at each locus, only the typed subset was used in association tests. Correlated functional status among segregating V segments might reflect linkage disequilibrium, but an unknown experimental factor could not be ruled out. The cohort was sequenced for TCR beta chains only, and without alpha or paired-chain data the features that could be detected were limited. The authors suggested that the approach could potentially be generalized to other disease states and immunological phenotypes. A further reported finding was that TCR beta sequences accurately predicted the HLA-A and HLA-B alleles for most subjects in the first cohort. Over 15 rarely observed V segments, including chromosome 9 orphons, were excluded from the earlier analysis of approximately 500 of the donors because counts were too low. Cytomegalovirus status was reported to be diagnosed by the classifier with high specificity and sensitivity in both the original and validation cohorts. The sequencing pipeline was judged likely to have produced a cluster of highly shared sequence variants as a technical artifact. A few of the identified cytomegalovirus-associated TCR beta chains were confirmed in vitro to be specific for cytomegalovirus antigens. The 87-base-pair reads could not distinguish some IMGT-functional V segments, including TRBV6-2 and TRBV6-3, so those segments were excluded. According to a later analysis, most CMV-associated TCR beta chains appeared to be HLA-restricted, and the HLA associations seemed to be driven largely by CMV exposure. Compared with equally common non-associated chains, HLA-associated TCR beta chains in a later analysis were more clonally expanded and had lower generation probabilities. A later analysis associated 17,000 or so TCR beta sequences with specific HLA alleles at a false discovery rate of 0.05. Sequencing depth was assumed to be roughly uniform across donors in the presence/absence analyses, though that assumption may not hold. Compared with the roughly 720-donor mean, donors in an Asian-associated ancestry cluster had fewer N-insertions in productive TCRs, according to a later genetic analysis. In an earlier analysis of over 550 of the donors, most TCR beta V segments were observed in productive rearrangements about 90% or about 30% of the time, broadly matching IMGT annotations.

Including the terminal cysteine and phenylalanine, the CDR3 comprises 15 residues. Only the CDR3 part of the read is kept: 45 bases, read in frame from the first base. As encoded in the germline V gene, CDR1 is MDHEN while CDR2 is SYDVKM. The germline V and J ends show losses of 6 bases and 4 bases respectively, and no gene match explains 9 bases of the junction. The library came from the immunoSEQ multiplex PCR assay. A mixture of 60 forward primers for TCR Vbeta segments and 13 reverse primers for TCR Jbeta segments was used in the multiplex PCR. The CDR3 region of rearranged TCR beta genes was amplified from genomic DNA by a multiplex PCR assay. Amplified TCR beta libraries were sequenced as 87-base-pair reads on the Illumina HiSeq System. The study's own analysis went as follows. In a later analysis, tens of millions of unique TCR beta chains were counted across the 500 to 850 repertoires, and roughly 10 million of these chains were shared by at least two donors. Raw reads were error-corrected and collapsed into unique sequences with a nearest-neighbor algorithm that merged closely related sequences to remove PCR and sequencing errors. CDR3 sequences were aligned to IMGT reference sequences to assign V, D and J gene segments. For a sequence to be retained, a match of at least six nucleotides to both a V gene segment and a J gene segment was required. Rearrangements were classified as productive when the CDR3 lacked stop codons and remained in frame with V and J, and all other rearrangements were classified as non-productive. Following IMGT convention, CDR3 was defined as the stretch from the second conserved V-encoded cysteine to the conserved J-encoded phenylalanine. The earlier analysis of a few hundred of the donors excluded sequences that lacked an unambiguous match to a single V gene segment. In an earlier analysis of a few hundred of the donors, V segments were called functional above 56.7% productive rearrangements and were called segregating when the between-donor standard deviation exceeded 5%. A statistical classification framework was built to diagnose cytomegalovirus status from the catalog of TCR beta chain sequences. A later analysis assigned V and J genes by comparing TCR nucleotide sequences with IMGT/GENE-DB human TR gene sequences. In a later analysis, CDR3 sequences and most-parsimonious VDJ recombination scenarios were assigned using the TCRdist pipeline. In a later analysis, every TCR beta chain was defined by the combination of its CDR3 amino acid sequence and its V-gene family, and reads without a unique V-gene family were dropped. A later analysis removed several hundred highly shared, low-generation-probability nucleotide sequences to deal with suspected cross-contamination and a sequencing artifact. A later analysis calculated a clonal expansion index for each public chain from normalized within-repertoire ranks of inferred template counts. In a later analysis, generation probabilities were computed with a VDJ recombination model fitted to out-of-frame rearrangements, and the resulting probabilities were checked against IGoR. A later analysis scored TCR-TCR, TCR-HLA and TCR-CMV co-occurrence with hypergeometric tests, applying a repertoire-size bias correction to TCR pairs. A later analysis estimated false discovery rates by permuting HLA or CMV assignments 20 times. In a later analysis, co-occurring TCRs were grouped using DBSCAN, with TCRdist sequence similarity added in when clustering inside HLA-allele-positive subsets. Repertoires with fewer than 30,000 or more than 120,000 public chains, plus five repertoires with anomalous nucleotide sharing, were excluded from co-occurrence clustering. In its TCRdb copy, this immuneACCESS table keeps in-frame sequences only and misses some clones. Where compared with another copy, unresolved V genes explain less than half of these, and the others have no known cause. V, J and clone size are those of that table, while D and trimming were read from the DNA. This sample holds fewer than 150,000 clones; over 70% were observed only once. Of the sample, 6.5% to 7% falls within the top ten clones.

For this clone: No cognate antigen has been identified for it. The record has no base qualities; no much larger clone is one base away.

The cohort comprised some 700 healthy bone marrow donors. Cohort members were all nominally healthy when sampled, although unrecorded immune exposures were likely present. The donor tested CMV seropositive, placing the donor among the roughly 300 seropositive members of the cohort. Every donor gave a peripheral blood sample, and the peripheral blood mononuclear cells from that sample were used for TCR beta sequencing. Genomic DNA was extracted from the blood cell samples with the Qiagen DNeasy Blood Extraction Kit. The chain is made from TRBV28 and TRBJ2-1; the junction holds 7 bases that match TRBD2. The sample was PBMCs. This receptor was obtained from a man in his forties in good health and CMV-seropositive. The CDR3 protein: CASSQSGVLYNEQFF. At the DNA level, the sequence is TGTGCCAGCAGCCAGAGCGGGGTCCTTTACAATGAGCAGTTCTTC.